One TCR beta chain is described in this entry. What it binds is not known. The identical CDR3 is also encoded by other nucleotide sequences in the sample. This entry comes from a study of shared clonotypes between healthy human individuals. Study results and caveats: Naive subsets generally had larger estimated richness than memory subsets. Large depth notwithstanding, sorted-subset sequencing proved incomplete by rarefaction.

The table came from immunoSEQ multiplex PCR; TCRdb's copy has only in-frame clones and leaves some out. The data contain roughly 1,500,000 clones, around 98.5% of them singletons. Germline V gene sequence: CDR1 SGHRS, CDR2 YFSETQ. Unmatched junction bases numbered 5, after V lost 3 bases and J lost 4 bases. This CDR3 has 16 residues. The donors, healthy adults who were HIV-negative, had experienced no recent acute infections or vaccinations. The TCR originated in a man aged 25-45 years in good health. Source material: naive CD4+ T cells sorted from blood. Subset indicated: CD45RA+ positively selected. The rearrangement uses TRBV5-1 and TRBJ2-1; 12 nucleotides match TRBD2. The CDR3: CASSSGLAGIYNEQFF. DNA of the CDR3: TGCGCCAGCAGCTCAGGACTAGCGGGGATATACAATGAGCAGTTCTTC.